Listed below are T cell receptor beta chains from one sample, sequenced in a study of control samples from healthy donors and cancer patients. Sequenced by immunoSEQ multiplex PCR; TCRdb stores in-frame clones only, minus some. The sample consists of roughly 64,000 clones, around nine tenths of them appearing once. Material for sequencing was PBMCs. The receptor set was obtained from a woman in her forties or fifties with colorectal cancer. CDR3s leave out the opening cysteine and the closing phenylalanine or tryptophan. The order of the fields is clone size, J gene, V gene, CDR3 protein. Size is omitted from some rows. Given values are once, few, many or a class for expanded clones.

NA,TRBJ2-2,TRBV6-2/TRBV6-3,ASSLGTVRTGELF
NA,TRBJ1-2,TRBV30,AWSVGQDYGYT
NA,TRBJ1-4,TRBV6-1,ASSEAWEARGVFGEKLF
NA,TRBJ2-5,TRBV4-1,ASSQAPGRTETQY
NA,TRBJ2-3,TRBV19,AIGRDSGTDTQY
NA,TRBJ1-1,TRBV19,ASSLGQGEDTEAF
NA,TRBJ1-6,TRBV3-1/TRBV3-2,ASSTTESHSPLH
NA,TRBJ1-1,TRBV6-2/TRBV6-3,ASSYSTVNTEAF
NA,TRBJ1-1,TRBV5-1,ASSLGETGTGAF
NA,TRBJ1-2,TRBV18,ASSPEVDYGYT
once,TRBJ2-3,TRBV29-1,SVFDSTDTQY
NA,TRBJ1-6,TRBV7-6,ASSNNEGPQSPLH
NA,TRBJ2-7,TRBV5-1,ASSFDSYEQY